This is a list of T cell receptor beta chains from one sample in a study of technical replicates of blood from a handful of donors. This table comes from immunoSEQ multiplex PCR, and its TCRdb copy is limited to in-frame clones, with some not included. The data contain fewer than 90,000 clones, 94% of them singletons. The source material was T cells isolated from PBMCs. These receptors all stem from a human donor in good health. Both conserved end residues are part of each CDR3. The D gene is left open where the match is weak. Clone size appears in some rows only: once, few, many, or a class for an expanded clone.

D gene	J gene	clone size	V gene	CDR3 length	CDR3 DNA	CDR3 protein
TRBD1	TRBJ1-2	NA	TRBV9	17	TGTGCCAGCAGCCCAGAGGTAGGGTCAGGGGGGCCCTATGGCTACACCTTC	CASSPEVGSGGPYGYTF
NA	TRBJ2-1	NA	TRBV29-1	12	TGCAGCGTTGACGAGACCGGGAACGGGCGTTTCTTC	CSVDETGNGRFF
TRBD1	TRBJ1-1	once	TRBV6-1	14	TGTGCCAGCAGTGAATGGGGGACAGGGTCTGAAGCTTTCTTT	CASSEWGTGSEAFF
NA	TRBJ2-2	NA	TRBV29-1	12	TGCAGCGTGGGAACTAGTCCCGGGGAGCTGTTTTTT	CSVGTSPGELFF
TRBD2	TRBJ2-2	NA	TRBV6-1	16	TGTGCCAGCAGTGGCACCGGGACTAGTATCACCGGGGAGCTGTTTTTT	CASSGTGTSITGELFF
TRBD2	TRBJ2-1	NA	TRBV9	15	TGTGCCAGCAGCGCCAGGGGACTAGCGGTCGGTGAGCAGTTCTTC	CASSARGLAVGEQFF
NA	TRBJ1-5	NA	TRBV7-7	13	TGTGCTAGCAGCACCGACAGGAACCAGCCCCAGCATTTT	CASSTDRNQPQHF
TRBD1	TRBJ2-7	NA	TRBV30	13	TGTGCCTGGAGCCCAGGGGGCCTCGACGAGCAGTACTTC	CAWSPGGLDEQYF
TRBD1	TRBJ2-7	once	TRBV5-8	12	TGTGCCACCGGGGACAGATACTACGAGCAGTACTTC	CATGDRYYEQYF
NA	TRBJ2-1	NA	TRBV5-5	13	TGTGCCAGCAGCTTGGATCCCAACAATGAGCAGTTCTTC	CASSLDPNNEQFF
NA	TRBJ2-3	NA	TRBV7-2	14	TGTGCCAGCAGCTTAGAGAACCGCGTAGATACGCAGTATTTT	CASSLENRVDTQYF
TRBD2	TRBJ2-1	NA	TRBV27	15	TGTGCCAGCACCCCGGGTTCTAGCGGGAAAAATGAGCAGTTCTTC	CASTPGSSGKNEQFF
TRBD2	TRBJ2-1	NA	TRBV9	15	TGTGCCAGCAGCGTAGGGGGGGGGTCTTACAATGAGCAGTTCTTC	CASSVGGGSYNEQFF
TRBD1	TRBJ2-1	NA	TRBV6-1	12	TGTGCCAGCACAACACAGGGGATTGAGCAGTTCTTC	CASTTQGIEQFF
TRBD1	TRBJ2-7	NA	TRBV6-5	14	TGTGCCAGCAGTTACGGAGACAGGGACTACGAGCAGTACTTC	CASSYGDRDYEQYF
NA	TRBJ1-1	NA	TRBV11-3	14	TGTGCCAGCAGCTTACTCGGTCTGAACACTGAAGCTTTCTTT	CASSLLGLNTEAFF
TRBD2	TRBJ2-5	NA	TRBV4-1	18	TGCGCCAGCAGCCAAGAGGGGGAGGGCCTAGTCCGGGGAGAGACCCAGTACTTC	CASSQEGEGLVRGETQYF
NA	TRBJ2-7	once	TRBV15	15	TGTGCCACCAGCAGAGTACCAGGTTACACCTACGAGCAGTACTTC	CATSRVPGYTYEQYF
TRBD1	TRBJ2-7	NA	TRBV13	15	TGTGCCAGCAGCCAAACTACAGGGGGTGCCTACGAGCAGTACTTC	CASSQTTGGAYEQYF
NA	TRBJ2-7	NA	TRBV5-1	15	TGCGCCAGCAGCTTGAACGGTGGGGCGCGGTACGAGCAGTACTTC	CASSLNGGARYEQYF
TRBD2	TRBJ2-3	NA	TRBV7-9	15	TGTGCCAGCAGCTTTGGCGCGGGAGAAACAGATACGCAGTATTTT	CASSFGAGETDTQYF
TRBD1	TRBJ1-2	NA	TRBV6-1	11	TGTGCCAGCTATTGGACAGGGGGACAAACCTTC	CASYWTGGQTF
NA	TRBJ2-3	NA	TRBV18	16	TGTGCCAGCTCTCCCCCCGAGGGGGGGAACACAGATACGCAGTATTTT	CASSPPEGGNTDTQYF
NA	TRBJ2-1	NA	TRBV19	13	TGTGCCAGTAGTCTCTACTCTTACAATGAGCAGTTCTTC	CASSLYSYNEQFF
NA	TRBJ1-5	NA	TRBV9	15	TGTGCCAGCAGCGGCGGGACGCCTGCAAATCAGCCCCAGCATTTT	CASSGGTPANQPQHF
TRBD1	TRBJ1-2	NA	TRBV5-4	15	TGTGCCAGCAGTAACAGGGGGCATGTCTTGTATGGCTACACCTTC	CASSNRGHVLYGYTF
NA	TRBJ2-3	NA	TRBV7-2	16	TGTGCCAGCAGCTTAGTAGGGGGCGGGATCACAGATACGCAGTATTTT	CASSLVGGGITDTQYF
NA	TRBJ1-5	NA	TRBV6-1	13	TGTGCCACCGGACTTATCGGAAATCAGCCCCAGCATTTT	CATGLIGNQPQHF
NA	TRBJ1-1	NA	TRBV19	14	TGTGCCAGTAGTATAGGGAGGCTGATCACTGAAGCTTTCTTT	CASSIGRLITEAFF
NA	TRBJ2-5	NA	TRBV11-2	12	TGTGCCAGCAGCCCGGGGTGGGAGACCCAGTACTTC	CASSPGWETQYF
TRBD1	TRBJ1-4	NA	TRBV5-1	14	TGCGCCAGCAGCTTGGAAAGGGCAGGGGGTAAACTGTTTTTT	CASSLERAGGKLFF
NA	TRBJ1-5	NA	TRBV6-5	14	TGTGCCAGCAGTTACTCGGGAGGGAATCAGCCCCAGCATTTT	CASSYSGGNQPQHF
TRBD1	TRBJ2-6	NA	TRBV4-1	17	TGCGCCAGCAGCTCCGGACAGGGAGACTCTGGGGCCAACGTCCTGACTTTC	CASSSGQGDSGANVLTF
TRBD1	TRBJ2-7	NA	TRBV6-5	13	TGTGCCAGCAGTAACAGGGGGCCCTACGAGCAGTACTTC	CASSNRGPYEQYF
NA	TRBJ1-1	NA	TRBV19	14	TGTGCCAGTAGTACGGGGGGCTTTTCCACTGAAGCTTTCTTT	CASSTGGFSTEAFF
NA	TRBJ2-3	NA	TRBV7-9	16	TGTGCCAGCAGCCACCCCAAAGGGAGTTCGACAGATACGCAGTATTTT	CASSHPKGSSTDTQYF
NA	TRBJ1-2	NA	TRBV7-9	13	TGTGCCAGCAGCTTAGTTGGGGGGGCTGGCTACACCTTC	CASSLVGGAGYTF
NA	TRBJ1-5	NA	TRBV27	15	TGTGCCAGCAGTGGAGACAGTTATAGCAATCAGCCCCAGCATTTT	CASSGDSYSNQPQHF
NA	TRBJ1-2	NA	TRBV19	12	TGTGCCAGTAGTATTCAGTTTGGTGGCTACACCTTC	CASSIQFGGYTF
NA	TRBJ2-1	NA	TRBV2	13	TGTGCCAGCAGTGACCCCCGGCAGGGGGAGCAGTTCTTC	CASSDPRQGEQFF
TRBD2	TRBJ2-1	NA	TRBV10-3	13	TGTGCCATTTCAAGCGGGACCGCGGACGAGCAGTTCTTC	CAISSGTADEQFF
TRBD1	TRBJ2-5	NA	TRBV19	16	TGTGCCAGTAGTGACGACAGGGGGCTCGGGCAAGAGACCCAGTACTTC	CASSDDRGLGQETQYF
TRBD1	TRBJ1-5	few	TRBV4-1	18	TGCGCCAGCAGCCAAGATGGGGGGACAGGCAATAGCAATCAGCCCCAGCATTTT	CASSQDGGTGNSNQPQHF
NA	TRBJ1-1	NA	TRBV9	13	TGTGCCAGCAGCGTGGCGGTGAACACTGAAGCTTTCTTT	CASSVAVNTEAFF
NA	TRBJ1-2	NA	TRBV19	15	TGTGCCAGTAGTCTGGGGAAACAGGTCGCAGTTGGCTACACCTTC	CASSLGKQVAVGYTF
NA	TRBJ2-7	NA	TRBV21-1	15	TGTGCCAGCAGCAAACTGGGGAGGATAAAGTACGAGCAGTACTTC	CASSKLGRIKYEQYF
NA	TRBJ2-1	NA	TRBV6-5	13	TGTGCCAGCAGTGTGGGACTCCGAGGGGAGCAGTTCTTC	CASSVGLRGEQFF
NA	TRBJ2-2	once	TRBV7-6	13	TGTGCCAGCAGCCATAGTCGCGGAGGGGAGCTGTTTTTT	CASSHSRGGELFF
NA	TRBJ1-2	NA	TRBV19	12	TGTGCCAGTAGTAGGGGCAACTATGGCTACACCTTC	CASSRGNYGYTF
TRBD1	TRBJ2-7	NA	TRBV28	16	TGTGCCAGCACATGGGGGACAGGGGGTATCTTCTACGAGCAGTACTTC	CASTWGTGGIFYEQYF
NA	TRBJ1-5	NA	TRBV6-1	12	TGTGCCAGCAGGGGACTCAATCAGCCCCAGCATTTT	CASRGLNQPQHF
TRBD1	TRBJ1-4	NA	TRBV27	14	TGTGCCAGCAGTTTATCCCACAGGGGGGAAAAACTGTTTTTT	CASSLSHRGEKLFF
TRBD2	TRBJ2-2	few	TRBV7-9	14	TGTGCCAGCAGCACAGGACTAGCTGTCGGGGAGCTGTTTTTT	CASSTGLAVGELFF
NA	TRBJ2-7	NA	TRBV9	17	TGTGCCAGCAGCGTAGGAGTGACAGGTATCTTCTCCTACGAGCAGTACTTC	CASSVGVTGIFSYEQYF
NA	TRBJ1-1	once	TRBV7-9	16	TGTGCCAGCAGTTCTTCCCCTCAGGGAAGTGACACTGAAGCTTTCTTT	CASSSSPQGSDTEAFF
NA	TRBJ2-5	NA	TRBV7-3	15	TGTGCCAGCAGCCCAGGCTCAGGGTACCAAGAGACCCAGTACTTC	CASSPGSGYQETQYF
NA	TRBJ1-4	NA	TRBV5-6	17	TGTGCCAGCAGCTTATTCATGGGAGTTGCAACTAATGAAAAACTGTTTTTT	CASSLFMGVATNEKLFF
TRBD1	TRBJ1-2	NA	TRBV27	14	TGTGCCAGCAGTTTGACAGGGGGCGTTTGGGGCTACACCTTC	CASSLTGGVWGYTF
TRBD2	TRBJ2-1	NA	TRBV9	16	TGTGCCAGCAGCGTAGGCGGGAGTGGTTCCTACAATGAGCAGTTCTTC	CASSVGGSGSYNEQFF